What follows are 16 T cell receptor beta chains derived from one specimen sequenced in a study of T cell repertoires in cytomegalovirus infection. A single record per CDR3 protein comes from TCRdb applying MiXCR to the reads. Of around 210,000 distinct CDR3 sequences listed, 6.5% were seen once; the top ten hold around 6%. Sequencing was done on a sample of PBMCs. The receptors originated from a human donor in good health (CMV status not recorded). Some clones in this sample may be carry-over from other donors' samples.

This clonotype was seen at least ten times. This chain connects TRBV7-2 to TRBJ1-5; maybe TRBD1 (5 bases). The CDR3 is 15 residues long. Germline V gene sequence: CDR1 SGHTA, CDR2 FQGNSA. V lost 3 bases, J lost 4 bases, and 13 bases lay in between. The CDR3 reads CASSFAGAANQPQHF. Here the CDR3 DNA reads TGTGCCAGCAGCTTCGCCGGGGCCGCTAATCAGCCCCAGCATTTT.

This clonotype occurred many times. CDR3 DNA: TGTGCCAGCAGCCCTGGGGGACAGGGGTACCAAGAGACCCAGTACTTC. This sequence encodes CASSPGGQGYQETQYF. The rearrangement links TRBV5-4 to TRBJ2-5; 10 nucleotides match TRBD1. Looked up from germline, CDR1 is SGHNT and CDR2 is YYREEE (reference sequence). J was trimmed by 0 bases and V by 4 bases; bases with no gene match: 6. The CDR3 is made up of 16 amino acids. The full variable domain, rest sourced from reference TRBV5-4 and TRBJ2-5, is ETGVTQSPTHLIKTRGQQVTLRCSSQSGHNTVSWYQQALGQGPQFIFQYYREEENGRGNFPPRFSGLQFPNYSSELNVNALELDDSALYLCASSPGGQGYQETQYFGPGTRLLVL.

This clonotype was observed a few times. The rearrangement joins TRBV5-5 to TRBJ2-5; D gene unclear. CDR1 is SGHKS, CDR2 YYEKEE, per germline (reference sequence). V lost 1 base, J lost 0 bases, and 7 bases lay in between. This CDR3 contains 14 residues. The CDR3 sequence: CASSLRTYQETQYF. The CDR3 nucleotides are TGTGCCAGCAGCTTGAGGACGTACCAAGAGACCCAGTACTTC.

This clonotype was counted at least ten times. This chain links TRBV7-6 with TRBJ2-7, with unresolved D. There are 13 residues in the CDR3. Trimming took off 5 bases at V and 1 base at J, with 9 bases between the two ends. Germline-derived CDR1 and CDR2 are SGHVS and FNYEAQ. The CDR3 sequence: CASSPDGSYEQYF. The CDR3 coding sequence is TGTGCCAGCAGCCCGGACGGATCCTACGAGCAGTACTTC.

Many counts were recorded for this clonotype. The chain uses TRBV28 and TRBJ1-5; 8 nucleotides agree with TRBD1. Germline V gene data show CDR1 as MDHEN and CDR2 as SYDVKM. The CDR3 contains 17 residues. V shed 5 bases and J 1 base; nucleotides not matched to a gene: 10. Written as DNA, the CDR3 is TGTGCCAGCAGTGTAAACATCAGGGGGCCCAGCAATCAGCCCCAGCATTTT. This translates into CASSVNIRGPSNQPQHF. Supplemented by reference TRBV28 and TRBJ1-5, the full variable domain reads DVKVTQSSRYLVKRTGEKVFLECVQDMDHENMFWYRQDPGLGLRLIYFSYDVKMKEKGDIPEGYSVSREKKERFSLILESASTNQTSMYLCASSVNIRGPSNQPQHFGDGTRLSIL.

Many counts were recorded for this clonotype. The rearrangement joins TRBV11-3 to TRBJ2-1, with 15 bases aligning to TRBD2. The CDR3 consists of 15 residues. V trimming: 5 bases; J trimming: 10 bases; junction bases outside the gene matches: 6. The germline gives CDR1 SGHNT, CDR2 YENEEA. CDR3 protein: CASSPGLAGGVEQFF. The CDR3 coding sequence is TGTGCCAGCAGCCCGGGACTAGCGGGGGGAGTGGAGCAGTTCTTC. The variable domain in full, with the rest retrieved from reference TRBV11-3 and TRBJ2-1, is EAGVVQSPRYKIIEKKQPVAFWCNPISGHNTLYWYLQNLGQGPELLIRYENEEAVDDSQLPKDRFSAERLKGVDSTLKIQPAELGDSAVYLCASSPGLAGGVEQFFGPGTRLTVL.

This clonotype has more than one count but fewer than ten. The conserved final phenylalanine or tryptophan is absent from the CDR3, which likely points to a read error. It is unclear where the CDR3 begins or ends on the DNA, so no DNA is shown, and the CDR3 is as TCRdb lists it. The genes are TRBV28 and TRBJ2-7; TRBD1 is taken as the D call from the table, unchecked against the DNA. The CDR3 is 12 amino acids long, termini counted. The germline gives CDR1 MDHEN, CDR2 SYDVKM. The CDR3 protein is CASSPPGVALSL.

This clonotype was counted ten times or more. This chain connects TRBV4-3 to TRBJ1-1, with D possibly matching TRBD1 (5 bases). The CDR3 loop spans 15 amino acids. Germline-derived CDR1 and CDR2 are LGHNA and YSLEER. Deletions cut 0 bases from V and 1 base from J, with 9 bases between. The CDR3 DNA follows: TGCGCCAGCAGCCAAGACCCGAGGGGGAACACTGAAGCTTTCTTT. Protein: CASSQDPRGNTEAFF.

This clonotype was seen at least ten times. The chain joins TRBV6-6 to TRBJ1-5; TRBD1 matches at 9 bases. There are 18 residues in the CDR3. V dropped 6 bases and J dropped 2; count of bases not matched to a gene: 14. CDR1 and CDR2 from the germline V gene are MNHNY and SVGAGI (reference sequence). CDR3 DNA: TGTGCCAGCAGAGAATGGACAGGGGCGACGTTGGGCAATCAGCCCCAGCATTTT. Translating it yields CASREWTGATLGNQPQHF.

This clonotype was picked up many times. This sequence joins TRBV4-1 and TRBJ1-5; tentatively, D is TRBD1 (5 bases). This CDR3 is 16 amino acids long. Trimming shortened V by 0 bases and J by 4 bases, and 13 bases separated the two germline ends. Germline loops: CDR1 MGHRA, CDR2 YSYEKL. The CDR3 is CASSQDPGAGNQPQHF. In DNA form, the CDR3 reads TGCGCCAGCAGCCAAGATCCCGGGGCCGGAAATCAGCCCCAGCATTTT.

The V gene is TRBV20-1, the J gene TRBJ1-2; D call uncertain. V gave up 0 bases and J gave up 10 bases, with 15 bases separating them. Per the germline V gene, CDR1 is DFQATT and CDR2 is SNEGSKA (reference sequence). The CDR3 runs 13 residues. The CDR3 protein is CSARDRVARDYTF. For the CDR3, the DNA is TGCAGTGCTAGAGATCGAGTGGCCAGAGACTACACCTTC.

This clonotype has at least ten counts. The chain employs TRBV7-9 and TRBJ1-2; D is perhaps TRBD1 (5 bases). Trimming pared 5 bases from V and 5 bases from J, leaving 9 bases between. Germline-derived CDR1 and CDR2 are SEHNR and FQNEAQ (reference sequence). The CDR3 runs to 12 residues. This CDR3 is CASSPEGYGYTF. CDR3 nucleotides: TGTGCCAGCAGCCCAGAGGGGTATGGCTACACCTTC.

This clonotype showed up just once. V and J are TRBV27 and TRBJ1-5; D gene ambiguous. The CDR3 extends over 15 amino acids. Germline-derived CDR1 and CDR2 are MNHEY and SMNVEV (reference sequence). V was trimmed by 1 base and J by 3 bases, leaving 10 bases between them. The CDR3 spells CASSLYWANNQPQHF. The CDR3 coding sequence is TGTGCCAGCAGTTTATATTGGGCTAACAATCAGCCCCAGCATTTT.

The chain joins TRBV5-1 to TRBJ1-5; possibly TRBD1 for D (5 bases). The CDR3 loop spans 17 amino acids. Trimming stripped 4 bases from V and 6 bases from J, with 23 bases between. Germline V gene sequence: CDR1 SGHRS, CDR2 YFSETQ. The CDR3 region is CASSPTSVGQGGQPQHF. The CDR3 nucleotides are TGCGCCAGCAGCCCCACATCCGTAGGGCAGGGTGGTCAGCCCCAGCATTTT.

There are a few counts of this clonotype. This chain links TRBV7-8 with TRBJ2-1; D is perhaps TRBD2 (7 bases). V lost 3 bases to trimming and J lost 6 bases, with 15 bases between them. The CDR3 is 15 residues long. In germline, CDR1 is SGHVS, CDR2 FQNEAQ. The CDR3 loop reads CASSFWAGAVNEQFF. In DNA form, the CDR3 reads TGTGCCAGCAGCTTTTGGGCGGGGGCCGTCAATGAGCAGTTCTTC.

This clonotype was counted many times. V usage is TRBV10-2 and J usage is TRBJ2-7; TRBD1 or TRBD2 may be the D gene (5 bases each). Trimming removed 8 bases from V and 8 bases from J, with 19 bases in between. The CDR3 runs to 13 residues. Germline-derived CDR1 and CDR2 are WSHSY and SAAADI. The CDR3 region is CASWDRQSSKQYF. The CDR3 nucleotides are TGCGCCAGCTGGGACCGACAGTCCTCCAAGCAGTACTTC.